This is a list of T cell receptor beta chains from one sample in a study of blood T cell repertoires in COVID-19. TCRdb keeps only in-frame clones here, not all; method: immunoSEQ multiplex PCR. The table lists 50,000 to 60,000 clones, roughly nine tenths of them singletons. The sample consisted of peripheral blood. The receptors come from a human donor in a cohort sampled during active COVID-19. Each CDR3 is given with its conserved first and last residue. A D gene is named only where the DNA matches it firmly. Some rows mark clone size as missing; the rest say once, few, many or name a class of expanded clone.

j_call: TRBJ1-1
v_call: TRBV5-8
d_call: .
clone_size: once
cdr3_nt: TGTGCCAGCAGCTTCTCAAGGAGGGGTAGTAACACTGAAGCTTTCTTT
cdr3_aa: CASSFSRRGSNTEAFF

j_call: TRBJ2-7
v_call: TRBV4-1
d_call: TRBD2
clone_size: .
cdr3_nt: TGCGCCAGCAGCCAAGATCGGGCTAGCGGGGGCGGCGAGCAGTACTTC
cdr3_aa: CASSQDRASGGGEQYF

j_call: TRBJ2-3
v_call: TRBV29-1
d_call: TRBD2
clone_size: .
cdr3_nt: TGCAGCGTCTTAGCGGGAGGCACAGATACGCAGTATTTT
cdr3_aa: CSVLAGGTDTQYF

j_call: TRBJ2-2
v_call: TRBV24-1
d_call: TRBD2
clone_size: once
cdr3_nt: TGTGCCACCAGCCCCGGGGGGGCGAACACCGGGGAGCTGTTTTTT
cdr3_aa: CATSPGGANTGELFF

j_call: TRBJ1-3
v_call: TRBV6-5
d_call: .
clone_size: .
cdr3_nt: TGTGCCAGCACCGGGGGGCACGGAAACACCATATATTTT
cdr3_aa: CASTGGHGNTIYF

j_call: TRBJ2-5
v_call: TRBV19
d_call: TRBD1
clone_size: .
cdr3_nt: TGTGCCAGTAGTCCCCGGACAGGGGGCGAGACCCAGTACTTC
cdr3_aa: CASSPRTGGETQYF

j_call: TRBJ2-1
v_call: TRBV7-2
d_call: TRBD1
clone_size: .
cdr3_nt: TGTGCCAGCAGCCCAAGGGGGACAGGGGGCGGTGAGCAGTTCTTC
cdr3_aa: CASSPRGTGGGEQFF

j_call: TRBJ2-5
v_call: TRBV29-1
d_call: TRBD2
clone_size: .
cdr3_nt: TGCAGTACGATTACAGGAAGCCCGACTAGCGGCCAAGAGACCCAGTACTTC
cdr3_aa: CSTITGSPTSGQETQYF

j_call: TRBJ1-4
v_call: TRBV18
d_call: TRBD1
clone_size: .
cdr3_nt: TGTGCCAGCTCACCCTTTGGACAGGGTAGCAATGAAAAACTGTTTTTT
cdr3_aa: CASSPFGQGSNEKLFF

j_call: TRBJ2-1
v_call: TRBV15
d_call: .
clone_size: .
cdr3_nt: TGTGCCACCAGCAGAGACCCTATCACTAGCCTCTCCTACAATGAGCAGTTCTTC
cdr3_aa: CATSRDPITSLSYNEQFF

j_call: TRBJ2-3
v_call: TRBV5-1
d_call: .
clone_size: .
cdr3_nt: TGCGCCAGCACCCCATACGGGGTTCCGCAGTATTTT
cdr3_aa: CASTPYGVPQYF

j_call: TRBJ1-1
v_call: TRBV7-8
d_call: .
clone_size: .
cdr3_nt: TGTGCCAGCAGCTTATTAAGGGGCGCTGAAGCTTTCTTT
cdr3_aa: CASSLLRGAEAFF